The clone carrying this TCR beta chain was counted once. CDR1 is SEHNR, CDR2 FQNEAQ, per germline (reference sequence). Trimming pared 7 bases from V and 4 bases from J, leaving 19 bases between. CDR3 length equals 15 residues. This sample was included in a study of TIL therapy for anti-PD-1-resistant metastatic lung cancer. About the research overall: Tumors were harvested before any PD-1/PD-L1 blockade. Most patients had lung adenocarcinoma.

The immunoSEQ assay was v3. Generated by immunoSEQ multiplex PCR, the TCRdb table keeps only in-frame clones and is missing some. This repertoire shows 54,000 or so clones, around 70% found once; its top ten account for around 1.9%. The time point was: pre-treatment sample, taken before nivolumab and TIL therapy. Patients were adults with stage 4 NSCLC. The origin of this receptor is a person between 25 and 79 years old with non-small cell lung cancer. The sequenced sample was blood, obtained at baseline. The rearrangement joins TRBV7-9 to TRBJ2-5; D possibly uses TRBD1 or TRBD2 (5 bases each). CDR3 bases: TGTGCCAGCAACCCCGATGAGGGACGGTTAGAGACCCAGTACTTC. Translating gives CASNPDEGRLETQYF. Full variable domain (remainder filled in from reference TRBV7-9 and TRBJ2-5): DTGVSQNPRHKITKRGQNVTFRCDPISEHNRLYWYRQTLGQGPEFLTYFQNEAQLEKSRLLSDRFSAERPKGSFSTLEIQRTEQGDSAMYLCASNPDEGRLETQYFGPGTRLLVL.